The clone carrying this T cell receptor (beta chain) was seen a handful of times. What it recognizes is unknown. A read error may explain this, as a much larger clone is one base away. The data stem from a study of CD8+CD57+ T cells in acquired aplastic anemia. Study-level background: When averaged, DNA from sorted CD4+ and CD8+ cells came to about 3 ug. Points from the study as a whole: Almost 30 shared CD8+ CDR3s appeared highly expressed within patients' immunodominant clones. Patients and controls were not found to differ significantly in CD8+ Simpson's diversity.

The use of genomic DNA as template underpinned the TCR beta VDJ and CDR3 profiling. TCRdb re-analysed the reads in MiXCR, keeping a single row per CDR3 protein. Of about 180,000 distinct CDR3 sequences detected, approximately 46% appear once; the ten largest clones hold under 3.5%. This CDR3 comprises 13 residues. The germline CDR1 and CDR2 sequences are LNHDA and SQIVND (reference sequence). Trimming cost V 8 bases and J 7 bases; bases outside gene matches: 4. The source material was sorted CD4+, CD8+, or CD8+CD57+ T cells (not recorded which) from PBMCs. This receptor was identified in a human donor in good health. The chain joins TRBV19 to TRBJ1-5; TRBD1 agrees at 11 bases. CDR3 in DNA: TGTGCCAGTCGGGACAGGGGGGACCAGCCCCAGCATTTT. This sequence encodes CASRDRGDQPQHF. Full variable domain (outside the CDR3, taken from reference TRBV19 and TRBJ1-5): DGGITQSPKYLFRKEGQNVTLSCEQNLNHDAMYWYRQDPGQGLRLIYYSQIVNDFQKGDIAEGYSVSREKKESFPLTVTSAQKNPTAFYLCASRDRGDQPQHFGDGTRLSIL.